Listed below are T cell receptor beta chains from one sample, sequenced in a study of shared clonotypes between healthy human individuals. TCRdb's copy holds only in-frame clones and misses some; the assay was immunoSEQ multiplex PCR. The sample lists approximately 1.5 million clones, 97% to 99% seen once, with about 0.4% in the top ten. Sequenced sample: naive CD4+ T cells sorted from blood. These receptors all come from a man aged 25-45 years in good health. Both conserved end residues are part of each CDR3. A D gene is named only where the DNA matches it firmly. Clone sizes are given selectively: once, few, many, or a class where the clone is expanded.

abundance,d_gene,j_gene,v_gene,CDR3nt,CDR3aa
.,.,TRBJ1-2,TRBV7-9,TGTGCCAGCAGCTTTGACAAGGCTATTACTGGCTACACCTTC,CASSFDKAITGYTF
.,.,TRBJ1-2,TRBV10-3,TGTGCCATCAGTGAGACCCGGGACATTAATGTTAACTATGGCTACACCTTC,CAISETRDINVNYGYTF
.,.,TRBJ1-1,TRBV25-1,TGTGCCAGCAGTGATCGCCCGGGTGGGAACACTGAAGCTTTCTTT,CASSDRPGGNTEAFF
.,.,TRBJ2-1,TRBV9,TGTGCCAGCAGCGTACGGCGGGACGTTCAGTTCTTC,CASSVRRDVQFF
.,.,TRBJ2-6,TRBV9,TGTGCCAGCACTAAAGCAGGGACCGGGGCCAACGTCCTGACTTTC,CASTKAGTGANVLTF
.,TRBD2,TRBJ2-1,TRBV2,TGTGCCAGCGGGGAAGCGGGAGGGGCGGTCAATGAGCAGTTCTTC,CASGEAGGAVNEQFF
.,.,TRBJ2-1,TRBV9,TGTGCCAGCAGCGTAGGCATAGGTATGGGGGACCGATACAATGAGCAGTTCTTC,CASSVGIGMGDRYNEQFF
.,TRBD2,TRBJ2-1,TRBV5-4,TGTGCCAGCAGCTCCGGGACTAGCGATGAGCAGTTCTTC,CASSSGTSDEQFF
.,.,TRBJ2-7,TRBV7-2,TGTGCCAGCAGCCGAAGGACAGCTGTTAATTACGAGCAGTACTTC,CASSRRTAVNYEQYF
.,.,TRBJ2-3,TRBV5-1,TGCGCCAGCAGGGCTAGCTCTAGCACAGATACGCAGTATTTT,CASRASSSTDTQYF
.,.,TRBJ2-5,TRBV4-1,TGCGCCAGCAGCTACGAGGGGGGGGCGACCCAGTACTTC,CASSYEGGATQYF
.,.,TRBJ2-5,TRBV7-8,TGTGCCAGCAACAACCTAGCGAACCAAGAGACCCAGTACTTC,CASNNLANQETQYF
.,.,TRBJ2-1,TRBV20-1,TGCAGTGCTAGGGCTTACAATGAGCAGTTCTTC,CSARAYNEQFF
.,TRBD1,TRBJ1-4,TRBV29-1,TGCAGCGTTGTACCGGGACAGAAGGGTGAAAAACTGTTTTTT,CSVVPGQKGEKLFF
.,TRBD2,TRBJ2-7,TRBV5-4,TGTGCCAGCAGCTTCGGGAGGGACCACTACGAGCAGTACTTC,CASSFGRDHYEQYF
.,.,TRBJ1-1,TRBV11-2,TGTGCCAGCAGCTTAGAATGGGCTCAGGTAGTCTTT,CASSLEWAQVVF
.,.,TRBJ1-5,TRBV6-1,TGTGCCAGCAGTGAAGCGGGGGGCGCGGATCAGCCCCAGCATTTT,CASSEAGGADQPQHF
.,.,TRBJ2-3,TRBV10-3,TGTGCCATCAGGGGGGGATCAGATACGCAGTATTTT,CAIRGGSDTQYF
.,.,TRBJ2-7,TRBV5-6,TGTGCCAGCAGCTTGGTCTCAGAGGACGAGCAGTACTTC,CASSLVSEDEQYF
.,.,TRBJ2-7,TRBV4-3,TGCGCCAGCAGCCAAGAGTCCCCTAGCGCCTACGAGCAGTACTTC,CASSQESPSAYEQYF
.,TRBD2,TRBJ2-5,TRBV6-6,TGTGCCAGCAGCACCCTAGCGGGAGAAGAGACCCAGTACTTC,CASSTLAGEETQYF
.,.,TRBJ2-6,TRBV11-2,TGTGCCAGCAGCTTAGGGGTCTCGGGCCCCGGGGCCAACGTCCTGACTTTC,CASSLGVSGPGANVLTF
.,.,TRBJ2-2,TRBV28,TGTGCCAGCAGTCCCCCCGCAGGGACCGGGGAGCTGTTTTTT,CASSPPAGTGELFF
.,.,TRBJ2-1,TRBV9,TGTGCCAGCAGCGTAGGTTCCGGGGGTGAGCAGTTCTTC,CASSVGSGGEQFF
.,TRBD1,TRBJ2-5,TRBV27,TGTGCCAGCAGTCCCTGGACAGGGGGCGGGGAGACCCAGTACTTC,CASSPWTGGGETQYF
.,TRBD2,TRBJ2-1,TRBV28,TGTGCCAGCGGTATTAGCGGGACATCAAGGGGTGAGCAGTTCTTC,CASGISGTSRGEQFF
.,TRBD2,TRBJ2-7,TRBV7-9,TGTGCCAGCAGCCGGTCACTAGCGGGAGACCCACGCTCCTACGAGCAGTACTTC,CASSRSLAGDPRSYEQYF
.,.,TRBJ2-5,TRBV29-1,TGCAGCGTTGATGGACGAGACGGGACCCAGTACTTC,CSVDGRDGTQYF
.,TRBD2,TRBJ2-1,TRBV13,TGTGCCAGCAGCTTAGAGATGGCGACTAGCGCCAATGAGCAGTTCTTC,CASSLEMATSANEQFF
.,TRBD1,TRBJ2-7,TRBV28,TGTGCCAGCAGTGAGGGGGCTACCTACGAGCAGTACTTC,CASSEGATYEQYF
.,.,TRBJ1-2,TRBV15,TGTGCCACCACCCAGAGTGGGTCGGGTGGCTACACCTTC,CATTQSGSGGYTF
.,TRBD2,TRBJ2-1,TRBV10-1,TGCGCCAGCAGCGAGGGACTAGCGGGAGGTGATGAGCAGTTCTTC,CASSEGLAGGDEQFF
.,.,TRBJ2-5,TRBV5-1,TGCGCCAGCAGCTTGGCACCGGAAGAGACCCAGTACTTC,CASSLAPEETQYF
.,.,TRBJ2-5,TRBV7-9,TGTGCCAGCAGCTCCGGGGCCTACCAAGAGACCCAGTACTTC,CASSSGAYQETQYF
.,.,TRBJ2-5,TRBV5-1,TGCGCCAGCAGCTTGGCGCAGCGAGAGACCCAGTACTTC,CASSLAQRETQYF
.,.,TRBJ2-4,TRBV2,TGTGCCAGCAGTGAGTCTGGCGGCATTCAGTACTTC,CASSESGGIQYF
.,TRBD1,TRBJ2-1,TRBV9,TGTGCCAGCAGCGGGACAGGGGGCAATGAGCAGTTCTTC,CASSGTGGNEQFF
.,.,TRBJ2-1,TRBV7-2,TGTGCCAGCAGCTTAAGTTACAATGAGCAGTTCTTC,CASSLSYNEQFF
.,.,TRBJ2-2,TRBV7-8,TGTGCCAGCAGCTTAGCTCTTATCCCCGGGACACCCTCAAACACCGGGGAGCTGTTTTTT,CASSLALIPGTPSNTGELFF
.,.,TRBJ2-1,TRBV5-4,TGTGCCAGCAGCTTTGGGTATACTGGTGAGCAGTTCTTC,CASSFGYTGEQFF
.,TRBD2,TRBJ2-1,TRBV6-6,TGTGCCAGCAGACCCTTCAGCGGGAGGTTCAATGAGCAGTTCTTC,CASRPFSGRFNEQFF
.,.,TRBJ1-5,TRBV19,TGTGCCAGTGACCAGAGGATGTTGGGCAATCAGCCCCAGCATTTT,CASDQRMLGNQPQHF
.,TRBD1,TRBJ2-1,TRBV7-7,TGTGCCAGCAGCGGAAAGTGGGACAGCTCCTACAATGAGCAGTTCTTC,CASSGKWDSSYNEQFF
once,TRBD2,TRBJ2-2,TRBV7-3,TGTGCCAGCAGCTTAACTCGGACTAGCGGGAGCGGAGGGGAGCTGTTTTTT,CASSLTRTSGSGGELFF
once,.,TRBJ2-2,TRBV6-1,TGTGCCAGCAGTGGGGGTTACGGCACGAACACCGGGGAGCTGTTTTTT,CASSGGYGTNTGELFF
.,.,TRBJ1-5,TRBV10-1,TGCGCCAGCAGTCCAGGGTTAGATCAGCCCCAGCATTTT,CASSPGLDQPQHF
.,.,TRBJ1-2,TRBV19,TGTGCCAGTAGTATTTCTCCCTTCGACAACGGCTACACCTTC,CASSISPFDNGYTF
.,.,TRBJ2-7,TRBV6-5,TGTGCCAGCAGTCACCTTGGCTACGAGCAGTACTTC,CASSHLGYEQYF
.,TRBD1,TRBJ2-7,TRBV10-3,TGTGCCATCAGAGGACAGGGGGCATACTACGAGCAGTACTTC,CAIRGQGAYYEQYF